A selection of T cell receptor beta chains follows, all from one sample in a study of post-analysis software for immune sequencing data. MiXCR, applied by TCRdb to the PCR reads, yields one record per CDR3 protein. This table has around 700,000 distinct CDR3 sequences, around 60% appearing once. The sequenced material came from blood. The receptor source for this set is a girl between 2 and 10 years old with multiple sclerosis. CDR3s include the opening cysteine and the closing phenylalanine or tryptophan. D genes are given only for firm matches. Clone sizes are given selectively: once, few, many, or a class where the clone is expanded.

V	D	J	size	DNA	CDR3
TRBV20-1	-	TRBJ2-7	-	TGCAGTGCTAGACCCGGCCAAGGCACCTACTACGAGCAGTACTTC	CSARPGQGTYYEQYF
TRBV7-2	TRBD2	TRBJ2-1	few	TGTGCCAGCAGCTGGGGGGGCCTAGCGGGGTCACAGTTCTTC	CASSWGGLAGSQFF
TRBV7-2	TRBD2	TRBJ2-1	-	TGTGCCAGCAGCTTAGATCGGCTAGCGGGAGGGAATGAGCAGTTCTTC	CASSLDRLAGGNEQFF
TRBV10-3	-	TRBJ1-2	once	TGTGCCATCAGCGGAGAGGAACGGGAAAATCATGGCTACACCTTC	CAISGEERENHGYTF
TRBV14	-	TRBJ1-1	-	TGTGCCAGCAGAAGTTCAGGGTTCGGGGGAAGTCGGGCTTTCTTT	CASRSSGFGGSRAFF
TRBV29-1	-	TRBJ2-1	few	TGCAGCGTTGCCCGGGTCCTGTCCTACAATGAGCAGTTCTTC	CSVARVLSYNEQFF
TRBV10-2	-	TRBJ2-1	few	TGCGCCAGCAGTAAAACGGGGGAGTCCCCCTACAATGAGCAGTTCTTC	CASSKTGESPYNEQFF
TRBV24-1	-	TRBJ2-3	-	TGTGCCACCAGTGATCCCGCCGGACGGACCGGATTGCCCGCAGATACGCAGTATTTT	CATSDPAGRTGLPADTQYF
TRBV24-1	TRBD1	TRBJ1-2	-	TGTGCCACCAGTGAGCCCGACAGGGGCTATGGCTACACCTTC	CATSEPDRGYGYTF
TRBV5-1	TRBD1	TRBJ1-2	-	TGCGCCAGCAGCTCGGGACAGATCTTAGCTAACTATGGCTACACCTTC	CASSSGQILANYGYTF
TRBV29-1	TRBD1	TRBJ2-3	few	TGCAGCGGAACAGGGGGCGTAGCAGATACGCAGTATTTT	CSGTGGVADTQYF
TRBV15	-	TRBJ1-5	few	TGTGCCACCAGCAGGGGTTCATTCGGTCAGCCCCAGCATTTT	CATSRGSFGQPQHF
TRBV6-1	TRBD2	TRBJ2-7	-	TGTGCCAGCAGCCCTCTTGGACTAGCGGGAGGGCCTGGGGATTCCTACGAGCAGTACTTC	CASSPLGLAGGPGDSYEQYF
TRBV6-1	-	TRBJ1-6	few	TGTGCCAGCTCTAAAATCGTGGCAGGGTCTATCGGGTATAATTCACCCCTCCACTTT	CASSKIVAGSIGYNSPLHF
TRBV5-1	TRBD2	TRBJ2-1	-	TGCGCCAGCTCTTCGAGCGGGAATAGCGGTGAGCAGTTCTTC	CASSSSGNSGEQFF
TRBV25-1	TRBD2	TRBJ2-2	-	TGTGCCAGCAGGAAGAAAATGCGGGAGGTTACCACCGGGGAGCTGTTTTTT	CASRKKMREVTTGELFF
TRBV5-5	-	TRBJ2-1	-	TGTGCCAGCAGCTTCGACCCGGGTGTCCGACTGCAGTTCTTC	CASSFDPGVRLQFF
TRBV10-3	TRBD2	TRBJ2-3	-	TGTGCCATCAAATCTCGGCTAGCGGATAGCACAGATACGCAGTATTTT	CAIKSRLADSTDTQYF
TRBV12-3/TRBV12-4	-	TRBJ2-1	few	TGTGCCAGTCATAACGGGAGCTCCTACAATGAGCAGTTCTTC	CASHNGSSYNEQFF
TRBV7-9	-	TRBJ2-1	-	TGTGCCAGCAGCGCCCGGGACACGTACAATGAGCAGTTCTTC	CASSARDTYNEQFF
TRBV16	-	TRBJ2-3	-	TGTGCCAGCAGCCAGAATAACGGACCCACAGATACGCAGTATTTT	CASSQNNGPTDTQYF
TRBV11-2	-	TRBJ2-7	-	TGTGCCAGCAGCTTTGGGGGAGAAGGCTACGAGCAGTACTTC	CASSFGGEGYEQYF
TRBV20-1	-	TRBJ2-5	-	TGCAGTGCAGGGCTAACCTCCGAGACCCAGTACTTC	CSAGLTSETQYF
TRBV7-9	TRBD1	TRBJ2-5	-	TGTGCCAGCAGGTCGACAGGGCGATCGTGGATATTCCAAGAGACCCAGTACTTC	CASRSTGRSWIFQETQYF
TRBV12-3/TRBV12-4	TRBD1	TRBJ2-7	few	TGTGCCAGCAGGTCCGGGACAGGGGGGTCCTACGAGCAGTACTTC	CASRSGTGGSYEQYF
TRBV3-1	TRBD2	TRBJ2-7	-	TGTGCCAGCGGGGACTATACCTCCTACGAGCAGTACTTC	CASGDYTSYEQYF
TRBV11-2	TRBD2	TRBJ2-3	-	TGTGCCAGCAGCTTAGAACTAGCGGGGCCCTTTTTCACAGATACGCAGTATTTT	CASSLELAGPFFTDTQYF
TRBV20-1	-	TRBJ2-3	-	TGCAGTGCTTGGACAGCTCGGTTGGGTACGCAGTATTTT	CSAWTARLGTQYF
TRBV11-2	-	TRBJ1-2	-	TGTGCCAGCAGCGACACAACGGGGTACTATGGCTACACCTTC	CASSDTTGYYGYTF
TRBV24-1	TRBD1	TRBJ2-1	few	TGTGCCACCAGTTCGGGACAGTTCTCCTACAATGAGCAGTTCTTC	CATSSGQFSYNEQFF
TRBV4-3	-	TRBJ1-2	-	TGCGCCAGCAGCCTAAATGTTGACGCGGGCTACACCTTC	CASSLNVDAGYTF
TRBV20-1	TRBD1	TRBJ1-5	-	TGCAGTGCTAGAGATACCCAGGGGGTCGGTCGCAATCAGCCCCAGCATTTT	CSARDTQGVGRNQPQHF
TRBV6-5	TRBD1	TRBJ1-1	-	TGTGCCAGCAGTTACCCGTTGGGACAGGGGAGGGTGGACACTGAAGCTTTCTTT	CASSYPLGQGRVDTEAFF
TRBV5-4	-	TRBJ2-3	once	TGTGCCAGCAGCCGTGAGGGACATCTCACAGATACGCAGTATTTT	CASSREGHLTDTQYF
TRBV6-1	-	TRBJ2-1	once	TGTGCCAGCAGTGAACTCGAGGGCAAGCAGTTCTTC	CASSELEGKQFF
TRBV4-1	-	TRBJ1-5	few	TGCGCCAGCAGCCAAGAGGCTCGCCAGCCCCAGCATTTT	CASSQEARQPQHF
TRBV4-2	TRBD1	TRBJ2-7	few	TGTGCCAGCAGCCAAGTTGGACAGGGCGGTAAAAGCGAGCAGTACTTC	CASSQVGQGGKSEQYF
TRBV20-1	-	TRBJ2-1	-	TGCAGTGCCAAGATGCTGGGGTCCTACAATGAGCAGTTCTTC	CSAKMLGSYNEQFF
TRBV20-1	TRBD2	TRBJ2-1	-	TGCAGTGCCCTCTCAGGGCGGGGGGATTACAATGAGCAGTTCTTC	CSALSGRGDYNEQFF